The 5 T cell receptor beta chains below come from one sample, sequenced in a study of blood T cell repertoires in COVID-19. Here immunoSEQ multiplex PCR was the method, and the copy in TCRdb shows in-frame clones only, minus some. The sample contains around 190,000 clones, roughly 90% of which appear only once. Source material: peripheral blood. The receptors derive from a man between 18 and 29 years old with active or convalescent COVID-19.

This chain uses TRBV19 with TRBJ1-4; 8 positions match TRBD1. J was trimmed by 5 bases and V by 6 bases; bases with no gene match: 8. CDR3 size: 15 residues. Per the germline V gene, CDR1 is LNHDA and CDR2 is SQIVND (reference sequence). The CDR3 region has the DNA TGTGCCAGTAGGGATCGACAGGGGTCCAATGAAAAACTGTTTTTT. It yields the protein CASRDRQGSNEKLFF.

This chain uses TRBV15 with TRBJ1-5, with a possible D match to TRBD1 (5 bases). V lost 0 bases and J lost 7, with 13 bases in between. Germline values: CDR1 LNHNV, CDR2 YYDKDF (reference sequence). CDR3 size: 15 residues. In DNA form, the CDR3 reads TGTGCCACCAGCAGAGAAAGGGGATTGGGGCAGCCCCAGCATTTT. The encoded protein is CATSRERGLGQPQHF.

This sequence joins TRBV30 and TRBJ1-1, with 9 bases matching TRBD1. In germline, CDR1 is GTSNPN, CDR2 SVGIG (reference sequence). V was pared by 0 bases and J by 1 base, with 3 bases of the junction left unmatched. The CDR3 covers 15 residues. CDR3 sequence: CAWSVLGQGNTEAFF. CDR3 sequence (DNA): TGTGCCTGGAGTGTACTGGGACAGGGGAACACTGAAGCTTTCTTT.

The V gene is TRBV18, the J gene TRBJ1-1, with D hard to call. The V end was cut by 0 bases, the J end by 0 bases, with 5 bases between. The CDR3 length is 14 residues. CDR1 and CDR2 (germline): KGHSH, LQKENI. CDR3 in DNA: TGTGCCAGCTCACCACCGTCAGTGAACACTGAAGCTTTCTTT. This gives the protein CASSPPSVNTEAFF.

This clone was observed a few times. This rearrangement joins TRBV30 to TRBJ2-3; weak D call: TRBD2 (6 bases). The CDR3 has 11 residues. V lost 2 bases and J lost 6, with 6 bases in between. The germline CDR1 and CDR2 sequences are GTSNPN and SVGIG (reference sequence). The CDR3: CAWSRGDTQYF. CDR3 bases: TGTGCCTGGAGTCGGGGGGATACGCAGTATTTT.